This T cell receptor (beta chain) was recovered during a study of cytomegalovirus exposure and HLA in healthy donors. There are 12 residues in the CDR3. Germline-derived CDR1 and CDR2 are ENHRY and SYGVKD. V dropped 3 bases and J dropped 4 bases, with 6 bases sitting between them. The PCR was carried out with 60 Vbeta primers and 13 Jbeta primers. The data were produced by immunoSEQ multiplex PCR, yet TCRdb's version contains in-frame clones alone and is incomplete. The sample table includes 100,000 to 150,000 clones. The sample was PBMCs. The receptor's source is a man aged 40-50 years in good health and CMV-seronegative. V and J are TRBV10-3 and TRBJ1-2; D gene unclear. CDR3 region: CAISDRSYGYTF. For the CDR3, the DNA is TGTGCCATCAGTGACAGAAGCTATGGCTACACCTTC.